Presented here are 18 T cell receptor beta chains from one specimen sequenced in a study of blood T cells in healthy people across ages. Sample-barcoded 5' priming and a J-beta primer mix drove a second PCR of roughly 6 to 12 cycles. TCRdb re-derived calls from the 5' RACE reads in MiXCR, one entry per CDR3 protein. The sample comprises hundreds of thousands of distinct CDR3 sequences, more than 20% of which are singletons, and roughly 3.6% rests with the top ten. The specimen was blood. The receptors come from a man in his 70s in good health.

This clonotype was detected a few times. CDR3 bases: TGTGCCATCAGTGAGGGGGACAGGTCCCAAGAGACCCAGTACTTC. Translated: CAISEGDRSQETQYF. V is TRBV10-3 and J is TRBJ2-5; 8 bases are shared with TRBD1. Germline CDR1 reads ENHRY; CDR2 reads SYGVKD. The CDR3 length is 15 residues. The V segment lost 2 bases and the J segment 1 base; nucleotides outside the gene matches: 3.

This clonotype has just a few counts. This chain joins TRBV20-1 and TRBJ2-7; the D call may be TRBD1 or TRBD2 (5 bases each). The CDR3 totals 13 residues. The germline CDR1 and CDR2 sequences are DFQATT and SNEGSKA (reference sequence). V lost 7 bases, J lost 1 base, and 14 bases lay in between. The DNA of the CDR3 is TGCAGTGTCGGGACCCAGCGGTCCTACGAGCAGTACTTC. Translation: CSVGTQRSYEQYF.

This clonotype was detected a few times. The chain recombines TRBV4-1 with TRBJ1-2, with D uncertain. The V end lost 0 bases, the J end lost 9 bases, and 14 bases lay between the germline ends. The CDR3 runs 14 residues. Germline V gives CDR1 MGHRA, CDR2 YSYEKL. CDR3 loop: CASSQEWSPPRYTF. In nucleotides, the CDR3 is TGCGCCAGCAGCCAAGAATGGTCACCGCCGCGCTACACCTTC.

The chain combines TRBV5-1 with TRBJ2-5; TRBD1 agrees at 10 bases. Per the germline V gene, CDR1 is SGHRS and CDR2 is YFSETQ. This CDR3 comprises 15 residues. V shed 5 bases and J 3 bases; nucleotides not matched to a gene: 7. The CDR3 is CASRGIGQGEETQYF. The CDR3 DNA follows: TGCGCCAGCAGGGGAATAGGACAGGGGGAAGAGACCCAGTACTTC.

This chain connects TRBV29-1 to TRBJ2-5, with D perhaps given as TRBD1 or TRBD2 (6 bases each). The J call may be in error: the DNA end matches TRBJ2-1 better. Germline CDR1 is SQVTM and CDR2 is ANQGSEA. The CDR3 runs to 13 residues. CDR3 DNA: TGCAGCGTTGAAGACGGCCTAGGGGGGGAGCAGTTCTTC. Amino acids: CSVEDGLGGEQFF.

This chain links TRBV6-1 with TRBJ2-7; 8 positions match TRBD2. V was pared by 4 bases and J by 4 bases, with 6 bases of the junction left unmatched. Germline CDR1 MNHNS, CDR2 SASEGT. The CDR3 covers 14 residues. CDR3 in DNA: TGTGCCAGCAGTGGGACTAGCTTCTTGTACGAGCAGTACTTC. Translation: CASSGTSFLYEQYF.

This clonotype was found a few times. This rearrangement joins TRBV29-1 to TRBJ1-1; 7 bases map to TRBD1. V dropped 8 bases and J dropped 5; count of bases not matched to a gene: 8. Germline V gives CDR1 SQVTM, CDR2 ANQGSEA. CDR3 length: 12 amino acids. CDR3 sequence (DNA): TGCAGCACCCACAGGGGTGGAACTGAAGCTTTCTTT. Protein: CSTHRGGTEAFF.

This clonotype was seen repeatedly, ten times or more. The chain carries TRBV20-1 and TRBJ2-5; either TRBD1 or TRBD2 may fit D (5 bases each). This CDR3 has 15 amino acids. V shed 1 base and J shed 2 bases, with 14 bases lying between them. Germline V gene lookup returns CDR1 DFQATT and CDR2 SNEGSKA (reference sequence). The CDR3 loop reads CSARVPGTSQETQYF. Here the CDR3 DNA reads TGCAGTGCTAGAGTTCCCGGGACCTCACAAGAGACCCAGTACTTC.

This sequence joins TRBV5-6 and TRBJ2-7; 7 bases are a match to TRBD1. The junction had 16 bases not matched to a gene; V was cut back by 4 bases and J by 9 bases. CDR1 and CDR2 (germline): SGHDT, YYEEEE. The CDR3 loop spans 15 amino acids. CDR3 coding DNA: TGTGCCAGCAGCCTTAGGGCCCATGACAGGGCTGTGCAGTACTTC. It specifies CASSLRAHDRAVQYF. Complete variable domain (other parts from reference TRBV5-6 and TRBJ2-7): DAGVTQSPTHLIKTRGQQVTLRCSPKSGHDTVSWYQQALGQGPQFIFQYYEEEERQRGNFPDRFSGHQFPNYSSELNVNALLLGDSALYLCASSLRAHDRAVQYFGPGTRLTVT.

This clonotype appeared many times. The CDR3 coding sequence is TGTGCCAGCAGTACGACAGTTGGCTACACCTTC. It codes for CASSTTVGYTF. This chain uses TRBV12-3 or TRBV12-4 with TRBJ1-2; the D gene is possibly TRBD1 (5 bases). Between the trimmed V and J ends, which lost 5 bases and 7 bases, there was a span of 8 bases. CDR3 size: 11 residues.

This clonotype came up a few times. The V gene is TRBV14, the J gene TRBJ2-7, with 9 nucleotides matching TRBD1. Germline V CDR1 and CDR2: SGHDN, FVKESK. The V and J ends lost 4 bases and 3 bases, in that order; junction bases with no gene match: 7. The CDR3 runs 15 residues. The DNA of the CDR3 is TGTGCCAGCAGCCCGAAGGGACAGGGACTCTACGAGCAGTACTTC. This encodes CASSPKGQGLYEQYF.

The chain carries TRBV5-1 and TRBJ1-5; tentatively, D is TRBD1 (6 bases). Germline CDR1 SGHRS, CDR2 YFSETQ. The V end was cut by 4 bases, the J end by 7 bases, with 15 bases between. This CDR3 is 14 amino acids long. CDR3 region: CASSPGSGDQPQHF. For the CDR3, the DNA is TGCGCCAGCAGCCCAGGGTCAGGGGACCAGCCCCAGCATTTT.

In this sample, this clonotype turned up once. CDR3 DNA: TGTGCCAGCAGCGTAGAAAGGGGGGTACTTTCCAATGAGCAGTTCTTC. It codes for CASSVERGVLSNEQFF. This chain connects TRBV7-9 to TRBJ2-1; either TRBD1 or TRBD2 may supply D (6 bases each). CDR1 SEHNR and CDR2 FQNEAQ come from the germline V gene (reference sequence). Trimming took 5 bases from V and 6 from J, leaving 20 bases between them. This CDR3 has 16 residues.

This clonotype was seen a handful of times. At one end the junction does not follow the germline gene, possibly because of a read error. The chain uses TRBV10-3 and TRBJ2-7; perhaps TRBD2 as D (5 bases). The germline V gene encodes CDR1 ENHRY and CDR2 SYGVKD. This CDR3 comprises 12 residues. CDR3 residues: CAIGEGPYEQYF. Here the CDR3 DNA reads TGTGCCATCGGTGAGGGTCCCTACGAGCAGTACTTC.

This clonotype was recorded a few times. This chain joins TRBV5-5 and TRBJ2-5; D call uncertain. The CDR3 has 14 amino acids. The V end was cut by 1 base, the J end by 2 bases, with 9 bases between. Germline-derived CDR1 and CDR2 are SGHKS and YYEKEE (reference sequence). CDR3 amino acids: CASSLNTNQETQYF. Here the CDR3 DNA reads TGTGCCAGCAGCTTGAATACGAATCAAGAGACCCAGTACTTC.

V gene TRBV15 combines with J gene TRBJ2-3; the D call may be TRBD1 or TRBD2 (6 bases each). CDR1 LNHNV and CDR2 YYDKDF come from the germline V gene (reference sequence). The CDR3 is 14 residues long. Between the trimmed V and J ends, which lost 7 bases and 4 bases, there was a span of 15 bases. Written as DNA, the CDR3 is TGTGCCACCAAGATAGGGGGGACTTCAGATACGCAGTATTTT. This codes for CATKIGGTSDTQYF.

The chain couples TRBV6-6 to TRBJ1-4; D might be TRBD1 (5 bases). This CDR3 has 14 residues. The V gene lost 6 bases and the J gene lost 8 bases, with 16 bases spanning the gap. Germline V gene data show CDR1 as MNHNY and CDR2 as SVGAGI (reference sequence). The CDR3 DNA reads TGTGCCAGCAGCCCTGACAGACCCAAAGAAAAACTGTTTTTT. Its protein product is CASSPDRPKEKLFF.

This clonotype was found many times. This rearrangement joins TRBV29-1 to TRBJ2-7, with a weak D call TRBD1 (5 bases). V was cut by 2 bases and J by 4 bases, with 12 bases left in between. CDR3 length: 13 amino acids. Germline V gives CDR1 SQVTM, CDR2 ANQGSEA. The chain's CDR3 is CSVEKQGDYEQYF. CDR3 nucleotides: TGCAGCGTTGAAAAGCAGGGCGATTACGAGCAGTACTTC.